A single sample is the source of the 31 T cell receptor beta chains below, sequenced in a study of post-analysis software for immune sequencing data. Unique molecular identifiers tagged the TCR beta cDNA libraries. TCRdb called the PCR reads again in MiXCR, with one record for every CDR3 protein. In the table there are some 160,000 distinct CDR3 sequences, 35% to 40% of which are singletons. The sample was blood, taken after autologous hematopoietic stem cell transplantation. The origin of the receptors is a girl aged 5-17 years with multiple sclerosis.

This clonotype has only a few counts. This chain joins TRBV7-9 and TRBJ2-1, with D hard to call. The germline gives CDR1 SEHNR, CDR2 FQNEAQ (reference sequence). V lost 7 bases, J lost 3 bases, and 13 bases lay in between. The CDR3 runs 14 residues. DNA for the CDR3: TGTGCCAGCACCATGGGGTCGGACTACAATGAGCAGTTCTTC. It translates to CASTMGSDYNEQFF.

This clonotype was seen only a few times. The chain carries TRBV5-1 and TRBJ2-3; D unresolved. Trimming cost V 1 base and J 5 bases, with 5 bases left between them. The germline V gene has CDR1 SGHRS and CDR2 YFSETQ. The CDR3 spans 12 residues. As DNA, the CDR3 is TGCGCCAGCAGCTTGAGAGGAGATACGCAGTATTTT. Translating it yields CASSLRGDTQYF.

Turning to this clonotype: A much larger clone differs by one base, so this may be a read error. This chain uses TRBV6-1 with TRBJ2-1; unclear D gene. The CDR3 has 13 residues. V lost 4 bases, J lost 6 bases, and 10 bases lay in between. Per germline, CDR1 MNHNS and CDR2 SASEGT. The CDR3 DNA reads TGTGCCAGCAGTGCCGTACGCGCCAATGAGCAGTTCTTC. Its translation: CASSAVRANEQFF.

V is TRBV20-1 and J is TRBJ2-7; either TRBD1 or TRBD2 may fit D (5 bases each). From germline, CDR1 is DFQATT and CDR2 SNEGSKA (reference sequence). Deletions cut 1 base from V and 2 bases from J, with 15 bases between. This CDR3 region has 15 residues. The CDR3 sequence: CSARGDDKPPYEQYF. CDR3 DNA sequence: TGCAGTGCTAGAGGGGACGACAAACCTCCCTACGAGCAGTACTTC.

This clonotype was seen more than once but under ten times. The V call is TRBV11-2, the J call TRBJ2-3; 9 bases agree with TRBD2. The V gene end was trimmed by 5 bases and the J gene end by 8 bases; junction bases not matched to a gene: 17. This CDR3 is built from 17 residues. Germline-derived CDR1 and CDR2 are SGHAT and FQNNGV. CDR3 in DNA: TGTGCCAGCAGCGACCCGTCTAGCGGGAAACCGGGCTTTACGCAGTATTTT. Protein product: CASSDPSSGKPGFTQYF. The complete variable domain, with remaining parts taken from reference TRBV11-2 and TRBJ2-3, reads EAGVAQSPRYKIIEKRQSVAFWCNPISGHATLYWYQQILGQGPKLLIQFQNNGVVDDSQLPKDRFSAERLKGVDSTLKIQPAKLEDSAVYLCASSDPSSGKPGFTQYFGPGTRLTVL.

This clonotype was counted many times. The V and J genes are TRBV10-3 and TRBJ2-5, with D perhaps matching TRBD1 (5 bases). There are 15 residues in the CDR3. The germline V gene encodes CDR1 ENHRY and CDR2 SYGVKD. V lost 0 bases and J 0 bases, leaving 8 bases between the germline ends. The CDR3 is CAISESAGNQETQYF. CDR3 sequence (DNA): TGTGCCATCAGTGAGTCGGCAGGGAACCAAGAGACCCAGTACTTC.

This clonotype was seen a few times. The chain uses TRBV5-1 and TRBJ2-1; TRBD1 matches 8 bases. CDR1 and CDR2 (germline): SGHRS, YFSETQ. The CDR3 loop spans 17 amino acids. V lost 0 bases, J lost 6 bases, and 11 bases stayed unmatched. CDR3 bases: TGCGCCAGCAGCTTGGCCCAGGGAGACAGGGGTGGCAATGAGCAGTTCTTC. Encoded protein: CASSLAQGDRGGNEQFF.

This clonotype appeared a few times. The genes are TRBV7-9 and TRBJ1-2; 8 bases are a match to TRBD1. The germline V gene has CDR1 SEHNR and CDR2 FQNEAQ (reference sequence). The CDR3 consists of 14 residues. Germline trimming cut 2 bases from V and 7 bases from J; bases unmatched to any gene: 6. CDR3 sequence reads: CASSLQDRVGGYTF. The CDR3 region has the DNA TGTGCCAGCAGCTTACAGGACAGGGTCGGTGGCTACACCTTC.

This clonotype appeared a few times. CDR3 loop: CASSLGWGLNTEAFF. The CDR3 DNA is TGCGCCAGCAGCTTGGGGTGGGGGCTGAACACTGAAGCTTTCTTT. J is TRBJ1-1 and V is TRBV5-1; TRBD1 might be the D (6 bases). The CDR3 has 15 residues. Germline values: CDR1 SGHRS, CDR2 YFSETQ. Trimming cost V 0 bases and J 0 bases, with 9 bases left between them.

J is TRBJ2-4 and V is TRBV14; TRBD1 might be the D (7 bases). The J call is uncertain, as TRBJ2-7 better fits the DNA end. Germline-derived CDR1 and CDR2 are SGHDN and FVKESK. The CDR3 extends over 14 amino acids. The CDR3 bases are TGTGCCAGCAGCCAAGCCCGGCAGGGGGGCGAGCAGTACTTC. Its translation is CASSQARQGGEQYF.

The chain has TRBV29-1 and TRBJ2-3; unclear D gene. This CDR3 spans 16 amino acids. Trimming removed 0 bases from V and 5 bases from J, with 18 bases in between. CDR1 and CDR2 (germline): SQVTM, ANQGSEA. The CDR3 DNA sequence: TGCAGCGTTGAAGATGGTAGGGCCCTCTGGGGAGATACGCAGTATTTT. This translates into CSVEDGRALWGDTQYF.

The sample holds a few counts of this clonotype. V is TRBV15 and J is TRBJ2-7, with a possible D match to TRBD1 (5 bases). Germline V gene sequence: CDR1 LNHNV, CDR2 YYDKDF (reference sequence). Trimming shortened V by 0 bases and J by 7 bases, and 13 bases separated the two germline ends. This CDR3 is built from 14 residues. The CDR3 nucleotides read TGTGCCACCAGCAGAGACCTAGGACAAATAGAGCAGTACTTC. Translation gives CATSRDLGQIEQYF.

In regard to this clonotype: Just one base apart from a much larger clone, this may be a read error. The chain is built from TRBV27 and TRBJ2-7; a possible D gene is TRBD1 (6 bases). V lost 11 bases and J 10 bases, leaving 21 bases between the germline ends. Germline CDR1 reads MNHEY; CDR2 reads SMNVEV (reference sequence). The CDR3 contains 12 residues. CDR3 in DNA: TGTGCCGGCAAATTAACAGGGAATACCCAGTACTTC. It codes for CAGKLTGNTQYF.

This clonotype was observed a handful of times. This chain links TRBV4-2 with TRBJ1-1; D possibly corresponds to TRBD1 (5 bases). The CDR3 is made up of 14 amino acids. CDR1 and CDR2 from the germline V gene are LGHNA and YNFKEQ. The germline V and J ends were trimmed by 2 bases and 0 bases, with 7 bases remaining between them. This CDR3 reads CASSQIGVNTEAFF. CDR3 DNA sequence: TGTGCCAGCAGCCAAATAGGGGTGAACACTGAAGCTTTCTTT.

The chain joins TRBV20-1 to TRBJ2-7; D not resolved. The DNA end is a closer match to TRBJ2-5, so the J assignment may be wrong. Germline V gene data show CDR1 as DFQATT and CDR2 as SNEGSKA (reference sequence). The CDR3 spans 10 residues. In DNA form, the CDR3 reads TGCAGTGCTAGAGTAGAGACCCAGTACTTC. Translating gives CSARVETQYF.

J is TRBJ2-7 and V is TRBV6-5; 7 bases align to TRBD2. Germline V gene lookup returns CDR1 MNHEY and CDR2 SVGAGI. This CDR3 contains 15 residues. After removal of 5 bases from V and 2 bases from J, the junction contained 9 bases not matched to a gene. CDR3: CASSPSGTATYEQYF. The CDR3 nucleotides read TGTGCCAGCAGTCCGAGCGGGACGGCCACCTACGAGCAGTACTTC.

The chain recombines TRBV27 with TRBJ2-1, with 7 bases identical to TRBD2. CDR3 length: 15 residues. V shed 6 bases, J shed 2 bases, and the junction held 7 bases outside the gene matches. Germline lookup yields CDR1 MNHEY and CDR2 SMNVEV (reference sequence). The CDR3 reads CASSETTSTYNEQFF. The CDR3 coding sequence is TGTGCCAGCAGCGAAACGACTAGCACCTACAATGAGCAGTTCTTC.

The CDR3 loop reads CASSLAQGQETQYF. The CDR3 DNA reads as TGCGCCAGCAGCTTGGCACAGGGCCAAGAGACCCAGTACTTC. The V call is TRBV5-1, the J call TRBJ2-5; D may be TRBD1 (6 bases). V dropped 0 bases and J dropped 1 base, with 7 bases sitting between them. This CDR3 region has 14 residues. Germline assignment: CDR1 SGHRS and CDR2 YFSETQ.

This clonotype showed up just a few times. The chain uses TRBV20-1 and TRBJ2-7; 12 bases are shared with TRBD2. The CDR3 length is 15 residues. Trimming cost V 4 bases and J 2 bases; bases outside gene matches: 6. Looked up from germline, CDR1 is DFQATT and CDR2 is SNEGSKA (reference sequence). The CDR3 region is CSATSGRGNTYEQYF. CDR3 DNA: TGCAGTGCTACTAGCGGGAGGGGGAATACCTACGAGCAGTACTTC.

With respect to this clonotype: A read error may account for a junction end that differs from germline. The V and J genes are TRBV24-1 and TRBJ2-2, with no clear D. The CDR3 totals 13 residues. In germline, CDR1 is KGHDR, CDR2 SFDVKD. CDR3 nucleotide sequence: TGTGCCGCCAGTGACCGCTTTTGGGGGGAGCTGTTTTTT. Its translation is CAASDRFWGELFF.

This rearrangement joins TRBV5-1 to TRBJ1-2; D gene ambiguous. Trimming took off 4 bases at V and 5 bases at J, with 15 bases between the two ends. Germline-derived CDR1 and CDR2 are SGHRS and YFSETQ. CDR3 length: 14 amino acids. This CDR3 is CASSPRTVLYGYTF. The CDR3 DNA reads TGCGCCAGCAGCCCCAGGACGGTTTTATATGGCTACACCTTC.

This clonotype was found many times. The V call is TRBV12-3 or TRBV12-4, the J call TRBJ2-1; 7 bases are a match to TRBD2. This CDR3 comprises 15 residues. V lost 4 bases, J lost 7 bases, and 10 bases stayed unmatched. CDR3 sequence reads: CASSWGLPPRNEQFF. CDR3 DNA sequence: TGTGCCAGCAGTTGGGGACTACCTCCTCGGAATGAGCAGTTCTTC.

This clonotype has more than one count but fewer than ten. The chain joins TRBV5-1 to TRBJ2-3; 13 bases line up with TRBD2. This CDR3 spans 15 amino acids. V trimming: 1 base; J trimming: 6 bases; junction bases outside the gene matches: 2. CDR1 SGHRS and CDR2 YFSETQ come from the germline V gene. The CDR3 protein is CASSLRGLAGDTQYF. The CDR3 coding sequence is TGCGCCAGCAGCTTGCGGGGACTAGCGGGGGATACGCAGTATTTT.

This clonotype showed up just a few times. The rearrangement links TRBV7-6 to TRBJ1-2; D unclear. This CDR3 has 14 residues. Germline values: CDR1 SGHVS, CDR2 FNYEAQ. Trimming removed 3 bases from V and 8 bases from J, with 16 bases in between. The CDR3 here is CASSLSGSGEGYTF. The CDR3 nucleotides are TGTGCCAGCAGCTTGTCGGGGTCTGGGGAGGGCTACACCTTC.

V is TRBV7-2 and J is TRBJ1-1; tentative D call: TRBD1 (6 bases). This CDR3 is built from 15 residues. The V end was cut by 7 bases, the J end by 4 bases, with 19 bases between. Germline CDR1 is SGHTA and CDR2 is FQGNSA. The CDR3 loop is CASTLEIGRGTEAFF. DNA of the CDR3: TGTGCCAGCACCCTGGAAATCGGCAGGGGCACTGAAGCTTTCTTT.

Here the CDR3 reads CAAGGSENTEAFF. CDR3 nucleotides: TGTGCAGCAGGGGGTTCCGAGAACACTGAAGCTTTCTTT. The chain carries TRBV27 and TRBJ1-1; TRBD1 matches 7 bases. CDR1 and CDR2 from the germline V gene are MNHEY and SMNVEV (reference sequence). The CDR3 runs 13 residues.

This chain uses TRBV20-1 with TRBJ2-3, with 7 bases fitting TRBD2. Per the germline V gene, CDR1 is DFQATT and CDR2 is SNEGSKA (reference sequence). The J segment lost 2 bases and the V segment lost 2 bases, leaving 16 bases of the junction unmatched. The CDR3 has 18 amino acids. The CDR3 DNA is TGCAGTGCTAGAAGCGGGGCCCTAGGAGGTCTCGTCACAGATACGCAGTATTTT. It encodes CSARSGALGGLVTDTQYF.

This clonotype was seen repeatedly, ten times or more. Here the CDR3 DNA reads TGTGCCAGCAGTTTAAGGGGACAACTCGCTAACTATGGCTACACCTTC. Translation gives CASSLRGQLANYGYTF. The chain employs TRBV12-3 or TRBV12-4 and TRBJ1-2, with a tentative D call TRBD1 (6 bases). This CDR3 is 16 amino acids long. The germline V and J ends were trimmed by 2 bases and 0 bases, with 13 bases remaining between them.

This clonotype has a count of ten or more. The chain is built from TRBV18 and TRBJ2-5; D unresolved. Trimming stripped 1 base from V and 2 bases from J, with 11 bases between. Germline CDR1 KGHSH, CDR2 LQKENI. The CDR3 is made up of 15 amino acids. CDR3 coding DNA: TGTGCCAGCTCACCACTCCCGGTGGGACAAGAGACCCAGTACTTC. Translation gives CASSPLPVGQETQYF.

For this clonotype: One end of the junction varies from germline; a read error may be responsible. CDR3 protein: CASSLKGLAGSTDTRYF. CDR3 DNA: TGTGCCAGCAGCTTAAAAGGGCTAGCGGGAAGCACAGATACGCGGTATTTT. The chain couples TRBV7-3 to TRBJ2-3; TRBD2 agrees at 9 bases. The CDR3 contains 17 residues. CDR1 is SGHTA and CDR2 is FQGTGA in the germline V gene.

The genes are TRBV7-8 and TRBJ2-2; possible D gene TRBD1, 7 bases. Germline CDR1 and CDR2: SGHVS and FQNEAQ. V was shortened by 5 bases and J by 6 bases, with 19 bases between the two germline ends. The CDR3 contains 16 residues. The CDR3 loop is CASSDPGGGLSGELFF. The CDR3, as DNA: TGTGCCAGCAGCGACCCAGGGGGAGGTTTATCCGGGGAGCTGTTTTTT.